The rows below give T cell receptor beta chains drawn from one sample of a study of human T cells and chemical hapten exposure. MiXCR, run by TCRdb on the 5' RACE reads, gives a single entry per CDR3 protein. The sample lists more than 140,000 distinct CDR3 sequences, 3.5% to 5% occurring once. The receptors shown here come from a female donor in good health. Each CDR3 is given with its conserved first and last residue. The D gene is left open where the match is weak. Clone size is stated in some rows and not others, as once, few, many or a class when expanded.

CDR3 DNA: TGCAGCGGTTATAACAGGGGGCATTATGGCTACACCTTC; CDR3 protein: CSGYNRGHYGYTF; V gene: TRBV29-1; J gene: TRBJ1-2; CDR3 length: 13; clone size: many; D gene: TRBD1
CDR3 DNA: TGTGCCAGCAGACGGACAGGGGGATTTCATGAGCAGTACTTC; CDR3 protein: CASRRTGGFHEQYF; V gene: TRBV12-3/TRBV12-4; J gene: TRBJ2-7; CDR3 length: 14; clone size: many; D gene: TRBD1
CDR3 DNA: TGCAGCGTCAGTCCGGGACGGATTTATGGCTACACCTTC; CDR3 protein: CSVSPGRIYGYTF; V gene: TRBV29-1; J gene: TRBJ1-2; CDR3 length: 13; clone size: many; D gene: -
CDR3 DNA: TGTGCCAGCAGCTCATTGAGGGGGGCAATGAACACCGGGGAGCTGTTTTTT; CDR3 protein: CASSSLRGAMNTGELFF; V gene: TRBV7-9; J gene: TRBJ2-2; CDR3 length: 17; clone size: many; D gene: -
CDR3 DNA: TGTGCCAGCAGTGAAAACAGGGTCTACGAGCAGTACTTC; CDR3 protein: CASSENRVYEQYF; V gene: TRBV6-1; J gene: TRBJ2-7; CDR3 length: 13; clone size: many; D gene: -
CDR3 DNA: TGTGCCAGCAGTGAACTCCCGGGGGATGAGCAGTTCTTC; CDR3 protein: CASSELPGDEQFF; V gene: TRBV25-1; J gene: TRBJ2-1; CDR3 length: 13; clone size: many; D gene: -
CDR3 DNA: TGTGCCAGCAGTTACCCCTTCCCTCAGCGACAAACTCTGGTCAGGCAGCCCCAGCATTTT; CDR3 protein: CASSYPFPQRQTLVRQPQHF; V gene: TRBV6-6; J gene: TRBJ1-5; CDR3 length: 20; clone size: many; D gene: -
CDR3 DNA: TGTGCCACCGCCGGGCGGTTTTTCACAGATACGCAGTATTTT; CDR3 protein: CATAGRFFTDTQYF; V gene: TRBV28; J gene: TRBJ2-3; CDR3 length: 14; clone size: -; D gene: -
CDR3 DNA: TGTGCCAGCAAAGGACGAGCAGTTTACAATGAGCAGTTCTTC; CDR3 protein: CASKGRAVYNEQFF; V gene: TRBV11-2; J gene: TRBJ2-1; CDR3 length: 14; clone size: few; D gene: -
CDR3 DNA: TGTGCCAGCAGCATACAGGGGAAAAACACCGGGGAGCTGTTTTTT; CDR3 protein: CASSIQGKNTGELFF; V gene: TRBV7-6; J gene: TRBJ2-2; CDR3 length: 15; clone size: many; D gene: TRBD1
CDR3 DNA: TGTGCCATCACCCCGGGACAGGGCAATGAGCAGTTCTTC; CDR3 protein: CAITPGQGNEQFF; V gene: TRBV10-3; J gene: TRBJ2-1; CDR3 length: 13; clone size: -; D gene: TRBD1
CDR3 DNA: TGCGCCAGCAGCTTGTCTGTAGGGGAGGCACCCGGGGAGCTGTTTTTT; CDR3 protein: CASSLSVGEAPGELFF; V gene: TRBV5-1; J gene: TRBJ2-2; CDR3 length: 16; clone size: many; D gene: -
CDR3 DNA: TGCAGTGCTAGAGGTGGAGGCCGATCCTCCTACAATGAGCAGTTCTTC; CDR3 protein: CSARGGGRSSYNEQFF; V gene: TRBV20-1; J gene: TRBJ2-1; CDR3 length: 16; clone size: many; D gene: -
CDR3 DNA: TGTGCCAGCTCAGGGAGCGGTGACACCTACAATGAGCAGTTCTTC; CDR3 protein: CASSGSGDTYNEQFF; V gene: TRBV18; J gene: TRBJ2-1; CDR3 length: 15; clone size: many; D gene: -
CDR3 DNA: TGTGCCAGCAGCCAAGTAAGGCCCGGGGAGCTGTTTTTT; CDR3 protein: CASSQVRPGELFF; V gene: TRBV4-2; J gene: TRBJ2-2; CDR3 length: 13; clone size: many; D gene: -